Sequencing of this T cell receptor (beta chain) was carried out in a study of cytomegalovirus exposure and HLA in healthy donors. 13 Jbeta primers and 60 Vbeta primers were used for the PCR. TCRdb's copy holds only in-frame clones and misses some; the assay was immunoSEQ multiplex PCR. The sample lists 110,000 to 150,000 clones; roughly 77% were seen once. Study observations and caveats: A later analysis linked a missense variant in DCLRE1C to the trimming of TCR beta V and J genes. A later analysis reportedly found fewer N-insertions in an Asian-associated ancestry cluster than the approximately 700-donor mean. Productive rates of about 90% or about 30% were seen for most TCR beta V segments in an earlier analysis.

V lost 6 bases and J lost 2; bases outside the gene matches: 6. The CDR3 has 15 residues. Per the germline V gene, CDR1 is MNHEY and CDR2 is SMNVEV (reference sequence). This clone was seen a single time. What it recognizes is unknown. The chain links TRBV27 to TRBJ2-7; 11 bases map to TRBD2. What was sequenced was PBMCs. The TCR comes from a man aged 25 to 40 in good health and CMV-seronegative. DNA for the CDR3: TGTGCCAGCAGCCAAGGGACTAGCGGTCCCTACGAGCAGTACTTC. As protein: CASSQGTSGPYEQYF.